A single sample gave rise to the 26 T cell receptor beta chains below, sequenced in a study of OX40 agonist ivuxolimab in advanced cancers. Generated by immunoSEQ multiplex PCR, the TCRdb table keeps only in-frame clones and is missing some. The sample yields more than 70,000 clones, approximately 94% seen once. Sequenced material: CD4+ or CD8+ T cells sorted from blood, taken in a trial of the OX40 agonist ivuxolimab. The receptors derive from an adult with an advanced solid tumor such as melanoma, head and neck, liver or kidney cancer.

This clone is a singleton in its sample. CDR3 nucleotides: TGTGCCAGCAGTTCGACGGGCTCCGAGCAGTACTTC. Translation gives CASSSTGSEQYF. The rearrangement joins TRBV27 to TRBJ2-7; D unclear. V was trimmed by 4 bases and J by 6 bases, leaving 10 bases between them. CDR1 MNHEY and CDR2 SMNVEV come from the germline V gene (reference sequence). The CDR3 covers 12 residues.

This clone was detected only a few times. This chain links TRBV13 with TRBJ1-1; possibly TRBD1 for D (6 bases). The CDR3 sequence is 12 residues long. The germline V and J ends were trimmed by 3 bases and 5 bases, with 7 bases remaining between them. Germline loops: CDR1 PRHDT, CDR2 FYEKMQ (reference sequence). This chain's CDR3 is CASSFGQTEAFF. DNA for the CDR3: TGTGCCAGCAGCTTCGGACAGACTGAAGCTTTCTTT.

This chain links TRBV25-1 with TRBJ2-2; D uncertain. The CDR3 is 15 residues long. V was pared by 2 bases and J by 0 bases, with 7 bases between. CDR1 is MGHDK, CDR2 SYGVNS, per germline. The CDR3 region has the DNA TGTGCCAGCAGTGAAATTTCAGCGAACACCGGGGAGCTGTTTTTT. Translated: CASSEISANTGELFF.

The CDR3 here is CASSLQGVNTEAFF. In DNA form, the CDR3 reads TGTGCCAGCAGTTTACAGGGGGTGAACACTGAAGCTTTCTTT. The chain joins TRBV27 to TRBJ1-1; 7 bases map to TRBD1. Germline V gives CDR1 MNHEY, CDR2 SMNVEV (reference sequence). The V gene end was trimmed by 2 bases and the J gene end by 0 bases; junction bases not matched to a gene: 0. This CDR3 is built from 14 residues.

The CDR3 region has the DNA TGTGCCAGCAGTGCGCCACTTTATGAAGGGAACTATGGCTACACCTTC. It is translated as CASSAPLYEGNYGYTF. The chain couples TRBV25-1 to TRBJ1-2; D is undetermined. The CDR3 is 16 amino acids. V lost 4 bases and J lost 2, with 17 bases in between. Germline values: CDR1 MGHDK, CDR2 SYGVNS.

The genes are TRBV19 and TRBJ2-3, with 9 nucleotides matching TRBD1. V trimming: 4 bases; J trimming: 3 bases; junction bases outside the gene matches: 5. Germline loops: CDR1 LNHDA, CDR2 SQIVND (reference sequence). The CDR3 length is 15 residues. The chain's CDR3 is CASSNTGTGTDTQYF. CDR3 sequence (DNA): TGTGCCAGTAGTAATACCGGGACAGGGACAGATACGCAGTATTTT.

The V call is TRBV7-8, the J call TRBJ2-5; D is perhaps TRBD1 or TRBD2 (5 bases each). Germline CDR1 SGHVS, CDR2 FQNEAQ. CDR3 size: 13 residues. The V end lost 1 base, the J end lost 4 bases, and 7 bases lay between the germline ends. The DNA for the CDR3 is TGTGCCAGCAGCTTAGATGGGGGAGAGACCCAGTACTTC. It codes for CASSLDGGETQYF.

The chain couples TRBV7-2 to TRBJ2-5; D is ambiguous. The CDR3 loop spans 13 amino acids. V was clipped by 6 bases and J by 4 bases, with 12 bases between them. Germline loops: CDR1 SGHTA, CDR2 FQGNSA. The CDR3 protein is CASRGGRGETQYF. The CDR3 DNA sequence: TGTGCCAGCAGAGGTGGTAGAGGAGAGACCCAGTACTTC.

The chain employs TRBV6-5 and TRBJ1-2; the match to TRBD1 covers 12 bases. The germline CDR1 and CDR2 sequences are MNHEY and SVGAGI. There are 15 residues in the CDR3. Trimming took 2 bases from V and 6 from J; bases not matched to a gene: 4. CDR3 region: CASSYPGQGADGYTF. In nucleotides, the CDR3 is TGTGCCAGCAGTTACCCGGGACAGGGGGCGGATGGCTACACCTTC.

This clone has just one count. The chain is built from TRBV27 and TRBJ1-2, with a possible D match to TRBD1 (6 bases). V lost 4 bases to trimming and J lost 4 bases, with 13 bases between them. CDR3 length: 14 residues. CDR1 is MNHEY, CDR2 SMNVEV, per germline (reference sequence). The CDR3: CASSYGQGTYGYTF. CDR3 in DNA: TGTGCCAGCAGTTACGGCCAGGGGACCTATGGCTACACCTTC.

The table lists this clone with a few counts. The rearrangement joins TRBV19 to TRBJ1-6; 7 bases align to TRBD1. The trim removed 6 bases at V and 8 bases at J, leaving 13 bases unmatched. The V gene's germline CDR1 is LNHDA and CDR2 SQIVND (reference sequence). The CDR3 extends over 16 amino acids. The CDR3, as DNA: TGTGCCAGTAGGCCCGGAGGTGGACAGGATCATTCACCCCTCCACTTT. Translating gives CASRPGGGQDHSPLHF.

CDR3 protein: CAIAGDPDTQYF. The CDR3 region has the DNA TGTGCCATCGCGGGGGACCCAGATACGCAGTATTTT. The V gene is TRBV6-6, the J gene TRBJ2-3; 7 nucleotides line up with TRBD2. Per the germline V gene, CDR1 is MNHNY and CDR2 is SVGAGI (reference sequence). With 10 bases clipped from V and 4 bases from J, the junction kept 5 bases outside the gene matches. CDR3 length: 12 amino acids.

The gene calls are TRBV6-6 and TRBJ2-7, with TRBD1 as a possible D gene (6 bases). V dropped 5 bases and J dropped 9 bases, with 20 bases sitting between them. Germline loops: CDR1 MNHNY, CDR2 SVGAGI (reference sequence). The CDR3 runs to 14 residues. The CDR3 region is CASSQGQAVVGQYF. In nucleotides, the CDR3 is TGTGCCAGCAGTCAGGGACAAGCCGTAGTGGGGCAGTACTTC.

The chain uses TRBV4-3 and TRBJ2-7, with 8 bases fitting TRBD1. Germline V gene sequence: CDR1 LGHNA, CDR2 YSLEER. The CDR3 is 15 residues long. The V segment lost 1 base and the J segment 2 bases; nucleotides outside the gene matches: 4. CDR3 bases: TGCGCCAGCAGCCAAGCTGAACAGGGGGCCTACGAGCAGTACTTC. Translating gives CASSQAEQGAYEQYF.

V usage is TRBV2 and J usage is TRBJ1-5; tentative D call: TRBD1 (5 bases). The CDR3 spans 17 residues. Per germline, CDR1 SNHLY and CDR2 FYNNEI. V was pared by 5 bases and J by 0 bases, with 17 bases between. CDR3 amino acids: CASSLFRDRYSNQPQHF. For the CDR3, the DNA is TGTGCCAGCAGTCTATTCAGGGACCGGTATAGCAATCAGCCCCAGCATTTT.

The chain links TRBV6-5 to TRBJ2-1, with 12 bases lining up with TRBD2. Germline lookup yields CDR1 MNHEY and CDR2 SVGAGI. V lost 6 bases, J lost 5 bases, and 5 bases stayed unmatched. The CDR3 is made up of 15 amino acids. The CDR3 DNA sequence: TGTGCCAGCAGCCCACTAGCGGGAGGAAACAATGAGCAGTTCTTC. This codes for CASSPLAGGNNEQFF.

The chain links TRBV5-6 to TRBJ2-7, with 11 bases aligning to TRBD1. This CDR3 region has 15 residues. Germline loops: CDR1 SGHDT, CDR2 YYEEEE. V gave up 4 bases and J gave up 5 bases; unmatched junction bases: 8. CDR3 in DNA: TGTGCCAGCAGCAGTGGGACAGGGGGAGTTAACGAGCAGTACTTC. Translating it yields CASSSGTGGVNEQYF.

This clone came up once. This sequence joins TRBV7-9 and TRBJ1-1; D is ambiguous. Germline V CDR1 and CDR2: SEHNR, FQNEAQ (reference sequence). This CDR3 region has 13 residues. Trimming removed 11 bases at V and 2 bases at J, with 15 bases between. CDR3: CAGRAVGNTEAFF. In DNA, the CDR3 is TGTGCCGGAAGGGCGGTCGGAAACACTGAAGCTTTCTTT.

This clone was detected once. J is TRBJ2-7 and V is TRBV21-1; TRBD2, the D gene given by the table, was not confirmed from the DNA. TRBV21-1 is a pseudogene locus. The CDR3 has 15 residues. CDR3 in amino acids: CASRLAGGKGGEQYF. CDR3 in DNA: TGTGCCAGCAGGTTAGCGGGAGGGAAAGGTGGCGAGCAGTACTTC.

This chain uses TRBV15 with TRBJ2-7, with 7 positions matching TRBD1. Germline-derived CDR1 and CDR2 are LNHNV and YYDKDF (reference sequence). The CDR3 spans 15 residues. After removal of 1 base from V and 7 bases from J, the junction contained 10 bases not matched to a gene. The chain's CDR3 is CATSRGQGADWEQYF. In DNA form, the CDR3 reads TGTGCCACCAGCAGAGGACAGGGTGCTGATTGGGAGCAGTACTTC.

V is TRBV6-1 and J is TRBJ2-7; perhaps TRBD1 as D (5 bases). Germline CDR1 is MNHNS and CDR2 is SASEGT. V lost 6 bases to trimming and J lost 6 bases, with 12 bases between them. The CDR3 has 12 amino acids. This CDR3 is CASRDGAGEQYF. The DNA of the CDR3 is TGTGCCAGCAGGGATGGGGCCGGCGAGCAGTACTTC.

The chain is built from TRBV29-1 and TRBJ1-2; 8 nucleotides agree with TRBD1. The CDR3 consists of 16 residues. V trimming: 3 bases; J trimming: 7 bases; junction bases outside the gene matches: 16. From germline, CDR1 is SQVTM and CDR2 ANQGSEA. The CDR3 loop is CSVEIAGGILYGGYTF. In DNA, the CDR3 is TGCAGCGTTGAGATTGCAGGGGGCATCTTATATGGTGGCTACACCTTC. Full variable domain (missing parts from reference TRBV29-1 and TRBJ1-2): SAVISQKPSRDICQRGTSLTIQCQVDSQVTMMFWYRQQPGQSLTLIATANQGSEATYESGFVIDKFPISRPNLTFSTLTVSNMSPEDSSIYLCSVEIAGGILYGGYTFGSGTRLTVV.

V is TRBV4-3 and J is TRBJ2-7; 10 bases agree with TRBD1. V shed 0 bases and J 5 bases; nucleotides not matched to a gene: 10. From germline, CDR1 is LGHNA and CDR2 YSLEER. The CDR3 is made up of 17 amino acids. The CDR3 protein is CASSQDGPTGGRNEQYF. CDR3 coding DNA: TGCGCCAGCAGCCAAGATGGTCCGACAGGGGGCCGAAACGAGCAGTACTTC.

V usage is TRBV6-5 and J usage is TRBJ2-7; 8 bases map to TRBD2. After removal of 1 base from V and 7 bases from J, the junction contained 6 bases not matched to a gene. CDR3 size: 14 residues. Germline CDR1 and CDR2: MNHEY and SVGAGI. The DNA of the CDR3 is TGTGCCAGCAGTTACTTCGGGGGGGACAAGGAGCAGTACTTC. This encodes CASSYFGGDKEQYF.

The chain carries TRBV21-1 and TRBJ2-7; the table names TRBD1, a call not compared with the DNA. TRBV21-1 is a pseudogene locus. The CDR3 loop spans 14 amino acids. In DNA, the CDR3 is TGTGCCAGCAGCAAAAGTCGGGACATCTACGAGCAGTACTTC. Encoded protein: CASSKSRDIYEQYF.

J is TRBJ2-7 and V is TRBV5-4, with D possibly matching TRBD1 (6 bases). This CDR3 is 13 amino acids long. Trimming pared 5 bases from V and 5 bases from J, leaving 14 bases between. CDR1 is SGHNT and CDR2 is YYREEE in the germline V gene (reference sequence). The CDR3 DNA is TGTGCCAGCAGTGGGGCAGGGGACCACGAGCAGTACTTC. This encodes CASSGAGDHEQYF.